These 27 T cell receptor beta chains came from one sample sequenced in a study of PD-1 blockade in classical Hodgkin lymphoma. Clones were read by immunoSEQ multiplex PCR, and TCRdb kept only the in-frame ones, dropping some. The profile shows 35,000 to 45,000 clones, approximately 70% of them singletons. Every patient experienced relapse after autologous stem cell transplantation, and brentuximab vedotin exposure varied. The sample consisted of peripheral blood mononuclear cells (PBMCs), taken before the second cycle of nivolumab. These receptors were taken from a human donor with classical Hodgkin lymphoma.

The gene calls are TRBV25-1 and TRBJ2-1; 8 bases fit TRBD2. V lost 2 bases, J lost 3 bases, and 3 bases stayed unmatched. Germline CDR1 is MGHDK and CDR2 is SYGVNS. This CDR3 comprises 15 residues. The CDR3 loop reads CASSEHRGGYNEQFF. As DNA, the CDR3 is TGTGCCAGCAGTGAACACCGGGGGGGCTACAATGAGCAGTTCTTC.

This CDR3 reads CASSLVGQGTYEQYF. In DNA, the CDR3 is TGTGCCAGCAGCTTAGTGGGACAGGGGACCTACGAGCAGTACTTC. The rearrangement uses TRBV13 and TRBJ2-7; 10 bases fit TRBD1. The length of the CDR3 is 15 residues. V was pared by 1 base and J by 2 bases, with 2 bases of the junction left unmatched. Germline V gives CDR1 PRHDT, CDR2 FYEKMQ (reference sequence).

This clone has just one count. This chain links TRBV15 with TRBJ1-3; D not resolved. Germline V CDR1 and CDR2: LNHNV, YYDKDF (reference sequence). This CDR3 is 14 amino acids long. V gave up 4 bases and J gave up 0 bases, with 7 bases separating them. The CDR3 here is CATSMLLSGNTIYF. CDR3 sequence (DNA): TGTGCCACCAGCATGTTACTCTCTGGAAACACCATATATTTT.

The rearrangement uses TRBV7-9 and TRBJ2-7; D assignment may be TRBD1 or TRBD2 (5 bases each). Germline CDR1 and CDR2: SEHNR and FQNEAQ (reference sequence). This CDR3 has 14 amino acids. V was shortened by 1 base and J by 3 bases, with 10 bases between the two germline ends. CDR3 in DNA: TGTGCCAGCAGCTTAGTGGGGCGGGTCTACGAGCAGTACTTC. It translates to CASSLVGRVYEQYF.

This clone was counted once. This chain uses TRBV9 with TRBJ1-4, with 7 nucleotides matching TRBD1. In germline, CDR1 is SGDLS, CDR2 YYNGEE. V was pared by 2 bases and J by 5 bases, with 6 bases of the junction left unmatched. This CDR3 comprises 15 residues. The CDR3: CASSVKGQLNEKLFF. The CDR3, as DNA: TGTGCCAGCAGCGTCAAGGGACAGTTAAATGAAAAACTGTTTTTT.

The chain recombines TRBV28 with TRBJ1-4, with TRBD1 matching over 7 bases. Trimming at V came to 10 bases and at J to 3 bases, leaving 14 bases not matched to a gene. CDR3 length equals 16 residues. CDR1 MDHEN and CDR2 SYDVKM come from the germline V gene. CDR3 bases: TGTGCCACCGAAACCCCGACAGGGAACTCTAATGAAAAACTGTTTTTT. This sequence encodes CATETPTGNSNEKLFF.

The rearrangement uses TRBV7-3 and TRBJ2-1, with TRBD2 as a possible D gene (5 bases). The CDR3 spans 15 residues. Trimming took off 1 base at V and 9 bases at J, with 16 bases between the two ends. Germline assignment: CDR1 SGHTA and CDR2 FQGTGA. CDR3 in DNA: TGTGCCAGCAGCTTAAACGGGAAGGGAAAGGGTGAGCAGTTCTTC. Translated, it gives CASSLNGKGKGEQFF.

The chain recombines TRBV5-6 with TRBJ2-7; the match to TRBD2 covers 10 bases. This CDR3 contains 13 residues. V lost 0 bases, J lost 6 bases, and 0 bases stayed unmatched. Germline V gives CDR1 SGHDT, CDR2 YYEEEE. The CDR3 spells CASSLGTSGEQYF. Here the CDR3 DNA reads TGTGCCAGCAGCTTGGGGACTAGCGGCGAGCAGTACTTC.

The CDR3 DNA follows: TGTGCCAGCAGTTACACTAGCGGAGGCCACGAGCAGTACTTC. It specifies CASSYTSGGHEQYF. The chain has TRBV6-5 and TRBJ2-7; 8 bases align to TRBD2. There are 14 residues in the CDR3. The germline V gene encodes CDR1 MNHEY and CDR2 SVGAGI. V was pared by 2 bases and J by 5 bases, with 5 bases of the junction left unmatched.

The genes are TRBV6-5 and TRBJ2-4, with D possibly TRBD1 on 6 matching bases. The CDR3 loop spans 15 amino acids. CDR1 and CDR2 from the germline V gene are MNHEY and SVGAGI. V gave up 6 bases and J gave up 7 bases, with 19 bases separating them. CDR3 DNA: TGTGCCAGCAGGCCCATAGGACAGACGGATAACATTCAGTACTTC. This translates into CASRPIGQTDNIQYF.

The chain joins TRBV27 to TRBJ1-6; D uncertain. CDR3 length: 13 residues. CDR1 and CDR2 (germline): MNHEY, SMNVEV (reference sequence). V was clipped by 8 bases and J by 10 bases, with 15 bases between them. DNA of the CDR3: TGTGCCAGCGGCGTCGGTCATGCATCACCCCTCCACTTT. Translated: CASGVGHASPLHF.

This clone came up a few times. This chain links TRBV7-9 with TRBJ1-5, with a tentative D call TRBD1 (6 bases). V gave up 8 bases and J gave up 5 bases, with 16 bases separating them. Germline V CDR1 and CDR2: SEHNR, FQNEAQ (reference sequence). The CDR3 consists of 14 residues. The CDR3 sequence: CASDQSGADQPQHF. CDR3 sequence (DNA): TGTGCCAGCGACCAGTCGGGGGCGGATCAGCCCCAGCATTTT. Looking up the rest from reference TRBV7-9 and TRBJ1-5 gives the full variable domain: DTGVSQNPRHKITKRGQNVTFRCDPISEHNRLYWYRQTLGQGPEFLTYFQNEAQLEKSRLLSDRFSAERPKGSFSTLEIQRTEQGDSAMYLCASDQSGADQPQHFGDGTRLSIL.

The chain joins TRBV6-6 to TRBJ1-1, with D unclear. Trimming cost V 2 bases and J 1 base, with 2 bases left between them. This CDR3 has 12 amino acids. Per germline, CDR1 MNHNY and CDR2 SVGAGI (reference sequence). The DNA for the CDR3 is TGTGCCAGCAGTTACACGAACACTGAAGCTTTCTTT. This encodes CASSYTNTEAFF.

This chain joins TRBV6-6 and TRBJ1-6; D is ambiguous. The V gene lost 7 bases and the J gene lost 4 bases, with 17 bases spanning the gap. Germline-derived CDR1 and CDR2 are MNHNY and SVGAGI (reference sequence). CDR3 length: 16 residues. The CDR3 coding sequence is TGTGCCAGCACCTACTCAAAACAGCTGTATAATTCACCCCTCCACTTT. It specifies CASTYSKQLYNSPLHF.

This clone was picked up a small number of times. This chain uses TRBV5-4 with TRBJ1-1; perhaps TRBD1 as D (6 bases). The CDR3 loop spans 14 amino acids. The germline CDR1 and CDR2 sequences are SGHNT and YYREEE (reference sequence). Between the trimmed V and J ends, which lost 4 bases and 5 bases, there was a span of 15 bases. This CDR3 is CASSPSARGTEAFF. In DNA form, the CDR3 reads TGTGCCAGCAGCCCCTCGGCAAGGGGGACTGAAGCTTTCTTT.

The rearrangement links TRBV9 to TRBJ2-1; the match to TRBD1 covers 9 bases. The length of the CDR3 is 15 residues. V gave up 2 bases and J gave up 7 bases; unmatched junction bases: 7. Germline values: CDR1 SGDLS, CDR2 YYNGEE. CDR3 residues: CASSVYGTGWNEQFF. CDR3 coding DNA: TGTGCCAGCAGCGTTTACGGGACAGGGTGGAATGAGCAGTTCTTC.

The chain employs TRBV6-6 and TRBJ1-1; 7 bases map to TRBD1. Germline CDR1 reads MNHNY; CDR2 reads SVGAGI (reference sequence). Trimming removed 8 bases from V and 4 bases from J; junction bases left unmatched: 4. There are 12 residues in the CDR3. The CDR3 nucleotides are TGTGCCAGCCAGGGGGGGGGCACTGAAGCTTTCTTT. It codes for CASQGGGTEAFF.

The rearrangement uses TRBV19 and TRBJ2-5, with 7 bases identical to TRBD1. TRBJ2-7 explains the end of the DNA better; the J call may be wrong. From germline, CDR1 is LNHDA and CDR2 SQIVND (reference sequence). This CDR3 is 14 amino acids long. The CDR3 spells CASNQGQSSYEQYF. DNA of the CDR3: TGTGCCAGCAACCAGGGACAGAGCTCCTACGAGCAGTACTTC.

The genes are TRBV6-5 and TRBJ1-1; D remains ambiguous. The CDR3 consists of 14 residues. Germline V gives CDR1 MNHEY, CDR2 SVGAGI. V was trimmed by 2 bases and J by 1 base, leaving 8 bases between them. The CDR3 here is CASSYSTRNTEAFF. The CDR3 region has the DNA TGTGCCAGCAGTTACAGCACAAGGAACACTGAAGCTTTCTTT.

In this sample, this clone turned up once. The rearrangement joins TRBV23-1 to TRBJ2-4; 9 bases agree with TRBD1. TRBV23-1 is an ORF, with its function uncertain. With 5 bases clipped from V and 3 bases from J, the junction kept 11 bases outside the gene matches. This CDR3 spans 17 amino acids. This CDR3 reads CASSRPGQGLVKNIQYF. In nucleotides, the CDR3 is TGCGCCAGCAGTAGACCGGGACAGGGTTTGGTCAAAAACATTCAGTACTTC.

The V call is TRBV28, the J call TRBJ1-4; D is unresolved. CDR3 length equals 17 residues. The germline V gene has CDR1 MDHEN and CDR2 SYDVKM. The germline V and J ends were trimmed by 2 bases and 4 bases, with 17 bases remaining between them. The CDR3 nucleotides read TGTGCCAGCAGTTTAGTTGAATACGGAGAGCTTAATGAAAAACTGTTTTTT. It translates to CASSLVEYGELNEKLFF.

The CDR3 sequence: CASSHGAGVNEQFF. The DNA for the CDR3 is TGCGCCAGCAGCCACGGAGCGGGAGTCAATGAGCAGTTCTTC. The J gene is TRBJ2-1, the V gene TRBV5-1; 8 positions match TRBD2. The CDR3 has 14 residues. With 4 bases clipped from V and 6 bases from J, the junction kept 6 bases outside the gene matches. Germline V gene data show CDR1 as SGHRS and CDR2 as YFSETQ. Together with reference TRBV5-1 and TRBJ2-1, the CDR3 gives the full variable domain: KAGVTQTPRYLIKTRGQQVTLSCSPISGHRSVSWYQQTPGQGLQFLFEYFSETQRNKGNFPGRFSGRQFSNSRSEMNVSTLELGDSALYLCASSHGAGVNEQFFGPGTRLTVL.

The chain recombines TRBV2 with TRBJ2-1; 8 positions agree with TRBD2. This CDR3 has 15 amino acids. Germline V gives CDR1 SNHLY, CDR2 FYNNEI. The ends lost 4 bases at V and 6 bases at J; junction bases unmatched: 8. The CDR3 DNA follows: TGTGCCAGCAGTGGGAGCGGGGGTGCATCCAATGAGCAGTTCTTC. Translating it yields CASSGSGGASNEQFF. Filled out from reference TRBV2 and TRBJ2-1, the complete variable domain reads EPEVTQTPSHQVTQMGQEVILRCVPISNHLYFYWYRQILGQKVEFLVSFYNNEISEKSEIFDDQFSVERPDGSNFTLKIRSTKLEDSAMYFCASSGSGGASNEQFFGPGTRLTVL.

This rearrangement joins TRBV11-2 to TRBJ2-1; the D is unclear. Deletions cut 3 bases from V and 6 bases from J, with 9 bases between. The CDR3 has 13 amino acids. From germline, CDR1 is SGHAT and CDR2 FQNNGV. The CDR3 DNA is TGTGCCAGCAGCTTGGGCTGGGGCAATGAGCAGTTCTTC. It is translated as CASSLGWGNEQFF.

In DNA, the CDR3 is TGTGCCAGCAGCTCAACAGGTGTGGACACTGAAGCTTTCTTT. This encodes CASSSTGVDTEAFF. The gene calls are TRBV7-3 and TRBJ1-1, with D tentatively TRBD1 (5 bases). The germline CDR1 and CDR2 sequences are SGHTA and FQGTGA. The CDR3 is made up of 14 amino acids. V was trimmed by 4 bases and J by 3 bases, leaving 12 bases between them.

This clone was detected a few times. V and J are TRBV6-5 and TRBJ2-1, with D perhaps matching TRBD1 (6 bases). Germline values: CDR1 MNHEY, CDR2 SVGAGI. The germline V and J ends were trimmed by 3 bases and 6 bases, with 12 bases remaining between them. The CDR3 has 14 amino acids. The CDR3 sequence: CASSYPTGSNEQFF. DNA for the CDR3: TGTGCCAGCAGTTATCCGACAGGCAGCAATGAGCAGTTCTTC.

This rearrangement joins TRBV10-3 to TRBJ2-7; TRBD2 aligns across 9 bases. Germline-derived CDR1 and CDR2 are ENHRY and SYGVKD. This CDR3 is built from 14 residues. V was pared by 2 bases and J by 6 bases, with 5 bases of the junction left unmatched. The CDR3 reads CAISEGREGREQYF. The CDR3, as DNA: TGTGCCATCAGTGAGGGGCGGGAGGGCCGCGAGCAGTACTTC.